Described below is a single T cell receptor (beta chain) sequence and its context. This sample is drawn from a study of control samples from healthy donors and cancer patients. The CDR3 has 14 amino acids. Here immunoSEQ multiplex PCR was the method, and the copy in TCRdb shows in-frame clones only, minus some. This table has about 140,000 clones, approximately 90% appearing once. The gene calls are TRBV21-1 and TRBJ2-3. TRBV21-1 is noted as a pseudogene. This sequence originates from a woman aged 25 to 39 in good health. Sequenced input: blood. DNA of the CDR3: TGTGCCAGCAACACTCGGGACGGCACAGATACGCAGTATTTT. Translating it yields CASNTRDGTDTQYF.